The 13 T cell receptor beta chains presented below share a single source sample, sequenced in a study of blood T cell repertoires in COVID-19. Sequenced by immunoSEQ multiplex PCR; TCRdb stores in-frame clones only, minus some. Among 290,000 or so clones listed, approximately 85% were seen once. Material for sequencing was peripheral blood. These receptors originate from a man in his forties or fifties with active or convalescent COVID-19.

V is TRBV5-4 and J is TRBJ2-1, with 11 bases aligning to TRBD2. The germline gives CDR1 SGHNT, CDR2 YYREEE (reference sequence). J was trimmed by 1 base and V by 4 bases; bases with no gene match: 10. The CDR3 is 18 amino acids. CDR3 DNA: TGTGCCAGCAGCAGCCCTAGCGGGAGGTTGAAGTCCTACAATGAGCAGTTCTTC. It translates to CASSSPSGRLKSYNEQFF.

The rearrangement uses TRBV19 and TRBJ2-2, with 7 nucleotides matching TRBD1. Germline V gene data show CDR1 as LNHDA and CDR2 as SQIVND (reference sequence). The J segment lost 7 bases and the V segment lost 5 bases, leaving 4 bases of the junction unmatched. The CDR3 contains 13 residues. Here the CDR3 reads CASSPRQGGELFF. Written as DNA, the CDR3 is TGTGCCAGTAGTCCCCGACAGGGCGGGGAGCTGTTTTTT.

V gene TRBV11-3 combines with J gene TRBJ2-1, with 9 bases that match TRBD2. CDR3 length: 15 residues. The V gene end was trimmed by 5 bases and the J gene end by 10 bases; junction bases not matched to a gene: 12. Per the germline V gene, CDR1 is SGHNT and CDR2 is YENEEA. The CDR3 sequence: CASSHVAGAGGEQFF. The CDR3 DNA follows: TGTGCCAGCAGCCATGTAGCGGGAGCTGGCGGAGAGCAGTTCTTC. Filled out from reference TRBV11-3 and TRBJ2-1, the complete variable domain reads EAGVVQSPRYKIIEKKQPVAFWCNPISGHNTLYWYLQNLGQGPELLIRYENEEAVDDSQLPKDRFSAERLKGVDSTLKIQPAELGDSAVYLCASSHVAGAGGEQFFGPGTRLTVL.

This chain uses TRBV28 with TRBJ1-5, with 9 bases identical to TRBD1. CDR3 length equals 15 residues. Germline values: CDR1 MDHEN, CDR2 SYDVKM. The V segment lost 2 bases and the J segment 11 bases; nucleotides outside the gene matches: 10. The CDR3 loop reads CASSLVQGAGLAQHF. CDR3 coding DNA: TGTGCCAGCAGTTTAGTACAGGGGGCCGGATTGGCCCAGCATTTT.

This clone was seen only once. This chain connects TRBV7-9 to TRBJ1-1, with 7 nucleotides matching TRBD1. V lost 5 bases and J lost 1; bases outside the gene matches: 4. Germline V gives CDR1 SEHNR, CDR2 FQNEAQ (reference sequence). The CDR3 is 14 amino acids. Here the CDR3 DNA reads TGTGCCAGCAGCATTGGGACAGCGAACACTGAAGCTTTCTTT. Translation gives CASSIGTANTEAFF.

The chain is built from TRBV5-6 and TRBJ2-1, with D unclear. The germline V and J ends were trimmed by 0 bases and 3 bases, with 7 bases remaining between them. The CDR3 consists of 14 residues. Germline values: CDR1 SGHDT, CDR2 YYEEEE. CDR3 protein: CASSLDSFYNEQFF. CDR3 DNA sequence: TGTGCCAGCAGCTTGGATAGCTTCTACAATGAGCAGTTCTTC.

Comment on this clone: Germline is not matched at one junction end, which may reflect a read error. The rearrangement links TRBV30 to TRBJ2-7; D not certain. Germline-derived CDR1 and CDR2 are GTSNPN and SVGIG (reference sequence). The length of the CDR3 is 12 residues. CDR3 in amino acids: CAWSVPPRSQAF. CDR3 DNA sequence: TGTGCCTGGAGTGTACCTCCACGAAGCCAGGCCTTC.

The rearrangement uses TRBV28 and TRBJ1-2; tentatively, D is TRBD1 (5 bases). Trimming removed 2 bases from V and 7 bases from J, with 14 bases in between. The CDR3 has 14 amino acids. From germline, CDR1 is MDHEN and CDR2 SYDVKM. The CDR3 bases are TGTGCCAGCAGTTTAACAGCCCCTCAGGGTGGCTACACCTTC. Translated: CASSLTAPQGGYTF.

This chain uses TRBV14 with TRBJ1-1; D not resolved. CDR1 and CDR2 from the germline V gene are SGHDN and FVKESK. This CDR3 has 13 amino acids. Trimming shortened V by 0 bases and J by 8 bases, and 10 bases separated the two germline ends. The CDR3 DNA is TGTGCCAGCAGCCAAGATTTGGCAAGAGAAGCTTTCTTT. This sequence encodes CASSQDLAREAFF. Looking up the rest from reference TRBV14 and TRBJ1-1 gives the full variable domain: EAGVTQFPSHSVIEKGQTVTLRCDPISGHDNLYWYRRVMGKEIKFLLHFVKESKQDESGMPNNRFLAERTGGTYSTLKVQPAELEDSGVYFCASSQDLAREAFFGQGTRLTVV.

Here the CDR3 DNA reads TGTGCCAGCAGACCCGGACAGGGGACGTACAATGAGCAGTTCTTC. Translated, it gives CASRPGQGTYNEQFF. The rearrangement joins TRBV7-2 to TRBJ2-1; 9 bases agree with TRBD1. J gave up 4 bases and V 6 bases, and 7 bases lay outside the gene matches. This CDR3 has 15 amino acids. CDR1 is SGHTA and CDR2 is FQGNSA in the germline V gene.

The chain recombines TRBV7-2 with TRBJ1-2, with D hard to call. V dropped 5 bases and J dropped 4 bases, with 14 bases sitting between them. Germline values: CDR1 SGHTA, CDR2 FQGNSA. CDR3 length: 14 residues. Here the CDR3 DNA reads TGTGCCAGCAGCGTTGTCCCCACGAGCTATGGCTACACCTTC. Translation: CASSVVPTSYGYTF.

The CDR3 nucleotides read TGTGCCAGTAGTTGGGGACAGGGTGTCTATCAGCCCCAGCATTTT. Amino acid sequence: CASSWGQGVYQPQHF. The J gene is TRBJ1-5, the V gene TRBV19, with 9 bases aligning to TRBD1. CDR1 and CDR2 from the germline V gene are LNHDA and SQIVND (reference sequence). The V gene end was trimmed by 5 bases and the J gene end by 5 bases; junction bases not matched to a gene: 7. The CDR3 runs 15 residues.

The rearrangement joins TRBV5-1 to TRBJ2-1; D possibly corresponds to TRBD2 (5 bases). The CDR3 extends over 12 amino acids. Germline values: CDR1 SGHRS, CDR2 YFSETQ. With 3 bases removed from V and 4 bases from J, the gap between germline ends came to 5 bases. The chain's CDR3 is CASSSGYNEQFF. The CDR3 DNA is TGCGCCAGCAGCTCGGGATACAATGAGCAGTTCTTC.